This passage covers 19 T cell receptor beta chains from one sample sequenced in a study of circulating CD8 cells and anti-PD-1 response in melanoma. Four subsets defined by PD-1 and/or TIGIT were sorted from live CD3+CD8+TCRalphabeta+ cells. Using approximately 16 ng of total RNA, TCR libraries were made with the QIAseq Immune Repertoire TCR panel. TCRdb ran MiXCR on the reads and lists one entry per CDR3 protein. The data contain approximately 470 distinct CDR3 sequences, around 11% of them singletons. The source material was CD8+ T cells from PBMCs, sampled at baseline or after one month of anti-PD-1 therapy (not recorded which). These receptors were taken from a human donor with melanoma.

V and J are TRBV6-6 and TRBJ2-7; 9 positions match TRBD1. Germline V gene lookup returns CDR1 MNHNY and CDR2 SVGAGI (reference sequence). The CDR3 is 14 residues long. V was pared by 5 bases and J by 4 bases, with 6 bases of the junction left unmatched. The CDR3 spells CASSADRGWYEQYF. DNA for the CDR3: TGTGCCAGCAGTGCGGACAGGGGATGGTACGAGCAGTACTTC.

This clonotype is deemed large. This chain's CDR3 is CASSPVPGLNYGYTF. The CDR3 DNA is TGTGCCAGCAGCCCTGTTCCGGGGCTCAACTATGGCTACACCTTC. The chain carries TRBV5-4 and TRBJ1-2, with a weak D call TRBD1 (5 bases). Per the germline V gene, CDR1 is SGHNT and CDR2 is YYREEE (reference sequence). Trimming took 4 bases from V and 2 from J, leaving 15 bases between them. CDR3 length equals 15 residues.

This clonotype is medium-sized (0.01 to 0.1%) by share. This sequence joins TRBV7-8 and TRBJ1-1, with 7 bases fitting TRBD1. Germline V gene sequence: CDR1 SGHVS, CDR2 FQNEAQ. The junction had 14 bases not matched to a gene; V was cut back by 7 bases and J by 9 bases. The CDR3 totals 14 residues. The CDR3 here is CASILGGLGTKAFF. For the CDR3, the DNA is TGTGCCAGCATACTAGGGGGCCTGGGTACTAAAGCTTTCTTT.

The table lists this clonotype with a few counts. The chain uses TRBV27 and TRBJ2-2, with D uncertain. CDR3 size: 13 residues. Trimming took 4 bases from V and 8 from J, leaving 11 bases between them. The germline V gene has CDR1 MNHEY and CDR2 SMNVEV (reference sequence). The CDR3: CASSWTERGELFF. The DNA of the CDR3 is TGTGCCAGCAGTTGGACGGAGAGGGGGGAGCTGTTTTTT.

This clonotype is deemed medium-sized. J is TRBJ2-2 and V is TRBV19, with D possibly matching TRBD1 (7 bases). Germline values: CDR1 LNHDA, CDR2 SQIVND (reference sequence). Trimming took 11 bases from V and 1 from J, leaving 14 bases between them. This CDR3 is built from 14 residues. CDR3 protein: CAGGGGLNTGELFF. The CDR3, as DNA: TGTGCCGGCGGAGGGGGCCTGAACACCGGGGAGCTGTTTTTT. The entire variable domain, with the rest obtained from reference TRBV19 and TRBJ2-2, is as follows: DGGITQSPKYLFRKEGQNVTLSCEQNLNHDAMYWYRQDPGQGLRLIYYSQIVNDFQKGDIAEGYSVSREKKESFPLTVTSAQKNPTAFYLCAGGGGLNTGELFFGEGSRLTVL.

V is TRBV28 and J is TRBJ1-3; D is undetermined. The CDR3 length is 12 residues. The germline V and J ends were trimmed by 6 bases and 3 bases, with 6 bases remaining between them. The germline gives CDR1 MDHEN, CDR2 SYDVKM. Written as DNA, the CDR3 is TGTGCCAGCAGCCCACTTGGAAACACCATATATTTT. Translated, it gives CASSPLGNTIYF.

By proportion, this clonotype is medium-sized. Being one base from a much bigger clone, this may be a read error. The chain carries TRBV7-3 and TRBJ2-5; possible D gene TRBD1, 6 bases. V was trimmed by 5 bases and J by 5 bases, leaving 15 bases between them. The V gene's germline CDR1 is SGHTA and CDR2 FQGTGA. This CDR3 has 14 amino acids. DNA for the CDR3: TGTGCCAGCAGCCCCGAACAGGGCGGGGAGACCCAGTACTTC. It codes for CASSPEQGGETQYF.

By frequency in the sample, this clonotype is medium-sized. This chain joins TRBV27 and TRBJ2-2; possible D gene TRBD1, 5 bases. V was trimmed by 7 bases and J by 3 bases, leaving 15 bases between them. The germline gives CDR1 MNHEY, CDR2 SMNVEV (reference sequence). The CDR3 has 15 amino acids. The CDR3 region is CASTRSGLYTGELFF. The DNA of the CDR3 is TGTGCCAGCACCCGGTCAGGGCTTTACACCGGGGAGCTGTTTTTT.

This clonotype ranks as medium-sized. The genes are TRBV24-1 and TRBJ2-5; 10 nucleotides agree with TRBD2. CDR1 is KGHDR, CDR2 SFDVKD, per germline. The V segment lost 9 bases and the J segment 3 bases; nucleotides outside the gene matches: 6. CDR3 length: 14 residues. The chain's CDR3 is CATGPSGGEETQYF. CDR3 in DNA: TGTGCCACCGGGCCTAGCGGGGGAGAAGAGACCCAGTACTTC.

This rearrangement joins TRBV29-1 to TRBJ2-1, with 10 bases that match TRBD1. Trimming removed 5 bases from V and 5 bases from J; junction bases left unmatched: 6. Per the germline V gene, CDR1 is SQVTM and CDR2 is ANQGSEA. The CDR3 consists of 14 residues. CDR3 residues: CSVSGTGVNNEQFF. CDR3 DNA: TGCAGCGTTTCCGGGACAGGGGTCAACAATGAGCAGTTCTTC.

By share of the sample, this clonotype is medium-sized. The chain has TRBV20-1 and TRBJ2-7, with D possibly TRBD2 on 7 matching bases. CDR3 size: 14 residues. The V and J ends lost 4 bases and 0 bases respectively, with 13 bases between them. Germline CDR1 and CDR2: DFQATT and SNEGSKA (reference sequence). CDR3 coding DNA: TGCAGTGCTAAGGGCGGGGGCTTCTCCTACGAGCAGTACTTC. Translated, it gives CSAKGGGFSYEQYF.

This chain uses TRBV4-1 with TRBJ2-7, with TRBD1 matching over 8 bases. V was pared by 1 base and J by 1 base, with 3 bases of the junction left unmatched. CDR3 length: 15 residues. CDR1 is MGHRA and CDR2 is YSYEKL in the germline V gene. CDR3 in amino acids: CASSQGQGKSYEQYF. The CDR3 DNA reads TGCGCCAGCAGCCAAGGACAGGGGAAATCCTACGAGCAGTACTTC.

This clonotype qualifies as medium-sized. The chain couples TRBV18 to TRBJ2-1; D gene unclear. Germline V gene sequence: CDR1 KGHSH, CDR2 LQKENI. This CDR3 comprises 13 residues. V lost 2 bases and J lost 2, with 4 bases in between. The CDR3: CASSPVAYNEQFF. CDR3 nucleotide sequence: TGTGCCAGCTCACCAGTTGCCTACAATGAGCAGTTCTTC. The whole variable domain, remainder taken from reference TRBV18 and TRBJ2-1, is NAGVMQNPRHLVRRRGQEARLRCSPMKGHSHVYWYRQLPEEGLKFMVYLQKENIIDESGMPKERFSAEFPKEGPSILRIQQVVRGDSAAYFCASSPVAYNEQFFGPGTRLTVL.

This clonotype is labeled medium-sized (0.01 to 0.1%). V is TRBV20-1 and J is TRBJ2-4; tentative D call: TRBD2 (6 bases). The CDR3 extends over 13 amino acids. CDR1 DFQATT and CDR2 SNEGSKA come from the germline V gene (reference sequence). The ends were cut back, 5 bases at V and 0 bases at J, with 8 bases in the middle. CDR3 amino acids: CSAGGLAKNIQYF. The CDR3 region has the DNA TGCAGTGCTGGGGGACTAGCCAAAAACATTCAGTACTTC.

CDR3 residues: CASSIVASGSYEQYF. The CDR3, as DNA: TGTGCCAGTAGTATAGTGGCTAGCGGTTCCTACGAGCAGTACTTC. The chain combines TRBV19 with TRBJ2-7, with 7 bases matching TRBD2. This CDR3 spans 15 amino acids. From germline, CDR1 is LNHDA and CDR2 SQIVND (reference sequence). The V gene end was trimmed by 1 base and the J gene end by 1 base; junction bases not matched to a gene: 4.

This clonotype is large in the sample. Here the CDR3 reads CASMRGGTEAFF. The CDR3 nucleotides are TGTGCCAGCATGAGGGGTGGCACTGAAGCTTTCTTT. The chain combines TRBV27 with TRBJ1-1, with D possibly being TRBD1 (5 bases). CDR1 and CDR2 (germline): MNHEY, SMNVEV (reference sequence). This CDR3 comprises 12 residues. Between the trimmed V and J ends, which lost 7 bases and 4 bases, there was a span of 10 bases.

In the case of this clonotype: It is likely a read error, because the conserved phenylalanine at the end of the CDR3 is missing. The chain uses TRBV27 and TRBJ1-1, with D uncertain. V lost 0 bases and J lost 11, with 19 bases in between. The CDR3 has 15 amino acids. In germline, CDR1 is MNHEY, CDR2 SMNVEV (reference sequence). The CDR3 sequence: CASSLSLGSRTVAFL. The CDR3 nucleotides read TGTGCCAGCAGTTTATCCCTGGGGAGTAGGACGGTGGCTTTCCTT.

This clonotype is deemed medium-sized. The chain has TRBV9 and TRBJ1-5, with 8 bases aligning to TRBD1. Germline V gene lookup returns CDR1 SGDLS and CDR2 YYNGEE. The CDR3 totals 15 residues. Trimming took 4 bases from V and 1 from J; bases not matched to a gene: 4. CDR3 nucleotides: TGTGCCAGCAGCAAAACAGGGGGAAGCAATCAGCCCCAGCATTTT. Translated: CASSKTGGSNQPQHF.

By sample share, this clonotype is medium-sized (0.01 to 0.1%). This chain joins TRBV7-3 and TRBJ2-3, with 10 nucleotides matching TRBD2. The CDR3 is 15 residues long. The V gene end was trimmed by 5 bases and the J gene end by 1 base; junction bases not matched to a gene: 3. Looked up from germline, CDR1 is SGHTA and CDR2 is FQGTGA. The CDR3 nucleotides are TGTGCCAGCAGCCCCACTAGCGGGGGCACAGATACGCAGTATTTT. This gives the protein CASSPTSGGTDTQYF.